The sequence of this TCR beta chain was determined in a study of OX40 agonist ivuxolimab in advanced cancers. Findings and caveats of the study: CD4+ and CD8+ blood T cells expanded clonally by week 6 at 0.1 to 3.0 mg/kg.

About this clone: Its antigen is currently unknown.

Sequenced by immunoSEQ multiplex PCR; TCRdb stores in-frame clones only, minus some. The table has 150,000 to 190,000 clones, roughly 92% seen once; the top ten hold approximately 0.3%. Specimen: CD4+ or CD8+ T cells sorted from blood, collected in a trial of the OX40 agonist ivuxolimab. This TCR derives from an adult with an advanced solid tumor such as melanoma, head and neck, liver or kidney cancer.

The CDR3 region is CAVGIRDQPQHF. In DNA form, the CDR3 reads TGTGCCGTGGGGATACGGGATCAGCCCCAGCATTTT. The rearrangement joins TRBV28 to TRBJ1-5; D not certain. V lost 11 bases, J lost 5 bases, and 13 bases lay in between. The CDR3 contains 12 residues. Germline V gives CDR1 MDHEN, CDR2 SYDVKM.